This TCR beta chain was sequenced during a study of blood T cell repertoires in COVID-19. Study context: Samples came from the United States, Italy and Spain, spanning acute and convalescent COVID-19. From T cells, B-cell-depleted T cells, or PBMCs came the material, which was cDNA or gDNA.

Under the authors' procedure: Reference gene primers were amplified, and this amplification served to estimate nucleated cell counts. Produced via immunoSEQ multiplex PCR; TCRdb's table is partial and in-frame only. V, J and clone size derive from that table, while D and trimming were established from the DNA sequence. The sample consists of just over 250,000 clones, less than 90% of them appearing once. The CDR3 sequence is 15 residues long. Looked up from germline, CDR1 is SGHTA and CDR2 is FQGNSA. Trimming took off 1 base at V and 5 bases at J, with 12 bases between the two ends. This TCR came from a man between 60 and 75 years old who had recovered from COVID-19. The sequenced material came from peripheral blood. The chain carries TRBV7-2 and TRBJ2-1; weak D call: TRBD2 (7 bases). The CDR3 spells CASSLVAGAHNEQFF. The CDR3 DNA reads TGTGCCAGCAGCTTAGTTGCGGGGGCCCACAATGAGCAGTTCTTC.